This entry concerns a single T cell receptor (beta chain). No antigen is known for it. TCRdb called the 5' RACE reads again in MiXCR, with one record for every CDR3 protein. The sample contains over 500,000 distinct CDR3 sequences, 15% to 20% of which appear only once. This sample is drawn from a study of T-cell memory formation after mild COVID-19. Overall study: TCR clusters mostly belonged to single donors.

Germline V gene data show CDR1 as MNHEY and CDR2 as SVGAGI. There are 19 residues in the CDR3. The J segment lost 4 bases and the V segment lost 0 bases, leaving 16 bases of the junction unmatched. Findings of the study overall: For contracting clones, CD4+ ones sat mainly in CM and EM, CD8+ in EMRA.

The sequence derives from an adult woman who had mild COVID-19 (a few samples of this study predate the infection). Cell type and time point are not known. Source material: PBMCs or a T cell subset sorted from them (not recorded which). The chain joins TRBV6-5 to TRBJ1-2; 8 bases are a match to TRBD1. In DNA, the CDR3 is TGTGCCAGCAGTTACTCGCCCATCCCCCAGGGGACAGGAGGCTATGGCTACACCTTC. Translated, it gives CASSYSPIPQGTGGYGYTF.